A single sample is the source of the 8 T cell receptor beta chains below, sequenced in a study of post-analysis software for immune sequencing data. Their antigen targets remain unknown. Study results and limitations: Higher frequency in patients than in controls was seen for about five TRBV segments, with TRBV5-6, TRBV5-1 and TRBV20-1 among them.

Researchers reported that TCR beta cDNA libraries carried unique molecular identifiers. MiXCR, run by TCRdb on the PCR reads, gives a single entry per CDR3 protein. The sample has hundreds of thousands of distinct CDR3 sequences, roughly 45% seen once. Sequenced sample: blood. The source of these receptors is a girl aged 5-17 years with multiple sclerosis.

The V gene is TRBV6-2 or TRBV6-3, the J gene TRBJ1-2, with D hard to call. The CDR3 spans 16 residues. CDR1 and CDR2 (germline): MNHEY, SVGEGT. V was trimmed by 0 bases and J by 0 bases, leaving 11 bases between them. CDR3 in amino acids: CASSYSTADPNYGYTF. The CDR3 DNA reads TGTGCCAGCAGTTACTCGACGGCAGATCCTAACTATGGCTACACCTTC.

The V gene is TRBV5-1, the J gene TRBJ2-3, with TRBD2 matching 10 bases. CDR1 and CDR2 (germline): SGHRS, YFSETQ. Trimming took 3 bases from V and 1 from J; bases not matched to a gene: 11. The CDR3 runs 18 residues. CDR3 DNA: TGCGCCAGCAGCTGGCAACTAGCGGGGCGCCGAGGCACAGATACGCAGTATTTT. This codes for CASSWQLAGRRGTDTQYF.

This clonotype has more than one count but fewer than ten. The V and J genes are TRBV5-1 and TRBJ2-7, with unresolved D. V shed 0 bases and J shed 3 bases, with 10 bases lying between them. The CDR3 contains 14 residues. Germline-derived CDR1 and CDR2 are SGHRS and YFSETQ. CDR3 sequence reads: CASSLGYPNYEQYF. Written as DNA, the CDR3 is TGCGCCAGCAGCTTGGGTTACCCCAACTACGAGCAGTACTTC.

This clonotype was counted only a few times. CDR3 region: CASSLAWAHSYEQYF. Written as DNA, the CDR3 is TGTGCCAGCAGCTTAGCTTGGGCGCATTCCTACGAGCAGTACTTC. The chain links TRBV11-2 to TRBJ2-7; no clear D. V was clipped by 1 base and J by 1 base, with 11 bases between them. The CDR3 sequence is 15 residues long. Germline V lookup: CDR1 SGHAT, CDR2 FQNNGV.

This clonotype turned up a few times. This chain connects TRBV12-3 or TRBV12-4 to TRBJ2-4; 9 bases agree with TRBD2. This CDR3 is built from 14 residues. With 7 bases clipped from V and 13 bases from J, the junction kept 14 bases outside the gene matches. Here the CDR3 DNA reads TGTGCCAGCAAGCAGGGACTAGCCATTTCGGAGCAGTACTTC. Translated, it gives CASKQGLAISEQYF.

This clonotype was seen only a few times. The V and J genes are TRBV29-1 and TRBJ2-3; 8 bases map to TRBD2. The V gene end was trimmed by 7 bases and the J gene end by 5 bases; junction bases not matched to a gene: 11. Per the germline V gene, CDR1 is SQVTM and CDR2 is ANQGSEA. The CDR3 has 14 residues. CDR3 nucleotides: TGCAGCGGTGTCCGCCCGGGAGGGGGAGATACGCAGTATTTT. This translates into CSGVRPGGGDTQYF.

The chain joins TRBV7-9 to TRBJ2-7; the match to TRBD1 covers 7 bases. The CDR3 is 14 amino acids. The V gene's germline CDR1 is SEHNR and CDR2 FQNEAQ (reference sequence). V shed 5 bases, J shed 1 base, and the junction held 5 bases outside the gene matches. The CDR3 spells CASSRQGPSYEQYF. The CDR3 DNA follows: TGTGCCAGCAGCCGACAGGGCCCATCCTACGAGCAGTACTTC.

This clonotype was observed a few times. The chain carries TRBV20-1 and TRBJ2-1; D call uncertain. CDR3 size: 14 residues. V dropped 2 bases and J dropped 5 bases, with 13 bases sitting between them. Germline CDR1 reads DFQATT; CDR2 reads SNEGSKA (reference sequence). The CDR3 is CSARSPATNNEQFF. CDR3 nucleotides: TGCAGTGCTAGAAGCCCGGCGACCAACAATGAGCAGTTCTTC.